Listed below are T cell receptor beta chains from one sample, sequenced in a study of human T cells and chemical hapten exposure. TCRdb re-called the RACE reads with MiXCR, one entry per CDR3 protein. The sample lists 150,000 to 200,000 distinct CDR3 sequences, roughly 25% seen once, with 2.1% in the top ten. The material was whole blood, obtained in connection with sensitization to the hapten diphenylcyclopropenone (DPC). The receptors were sampled from a woman aged 18-30 years with alopecia areata. Some clones in this sample may be carry-over from other donors' samples. Both conserved end residues are part of each CDR3. The order of the fields is V gene, J gene, D gene, clone size, CDR3 DNA, CDR3 protein. The D gene is left open where the match is weak. Clone size is stated in some rows and not others, as once, few, many or a class when expanded.

TRBV6-1,TRBJ1-4,NA,few,TGTGCCAGCAGTGAAAGAGAAGGGATGAGGGAAAAACTGTTTTTT,CASSEREGMREKLFF
TRBV13,TRBJ1-1,NA,many,TGTGCCAGCAGCTCGACGGGGATGAACACTGAAGCTTTCTTT,CASSSTGMNTEAFF
TRBV20-1,TRBJ2-1,NA,few,TGCAGTGCTAGATTGGCTAGGGCCTACAATGAGCAGTTCTTC,CSARLARAYNEQFF
TRBV12-3/TRBV12-4,TRBJ2-7,NA,NA,TGTGCCAGCAGCAACAGGAGGTACTCCTACGAGCAGTACTTC,CASSNRRYSYEQYF
TRBV6-5,TRBJ1-2,NA,few,TGTGCCAGCAGAGACTCAGGGAACTATGGCTACACCTTC,CASRDSGNYGYTF
TRBV20-1,TRBJ1-1,NA,few,TGCAGTGCTAGAGATTTTAGGAGGTCTGAAGCTTTCTTT,CSARDFRRSEAFF
TRBV7-9,TRBJ2-1,NA,NA,TGTGCCAGCAGATATACTGACCCGAATGGAAATGAGCAGTTCTTC,CASRYTDPNGNEQFF
TRBV15,TRBJ1-1,NA,NA,TGTGCCACCAGCAGAGACAGGGCGCCGAACACTGAAGCTTTCTTT,CATSRDRAPNTEAFF
TRBV29-1,TRBJ2-5,TRBD2,few,TGCAGCGTTGAAAGTACTAGCGGGCCCGCCTTCCAAGAGACCCAGTACTTC,CSVESTSGPAFQETQYF
TRBV21-1,TRBJ2-3,NA,many,TGTGCCAGCAGAGGACAGGGCGAGAGGACAGATACGCAGTATTTT,CASRGQGERTDTQYF
TRBV27,TRBJ2-2,NA,NA,TGTGCCAGCAGTTTAGAACCGGGCAGGGTCACCGGGGAGCTGTTTTTT,CASSLEPGRVTGELFF
TRBV30,TRBJ2-4,TRBD2,few,TGTGCCTGGAGTGTGGGTAGCGGGAGAAACATTCAGTACTTC,CAWSVGSGRNIQYF
TRBV4-2,TRBJ1-2,NA,once,TGCGCCAGCAGCCAAGATAAGGCTCTCAGAAATGGCTACACCTTC,CASSQDKALRNGYTF
TRBV7-3,TRBJ2-5,TRBD1,many,TGTGCCAGCAGCTTAAGTGGGACAGCAGAGACCCAGTACTTC,CASSLSGTAETQYF
TRBV5-1,TRBJ2-7,TRBD2,NA,TGCGCCAGCAGCTTGGTAGGGGAGCGGGGGAATGAGCAGTACTTC,CASSLVGERGNEQYF
TRBV6-6,TRBJ2-2,NA,few,TGTGCCAGCAGAGGACTATTCACCGGGGAGCTGTTTTTT,CASRGLFTGELFF
TRBV29-1,TRBJ2-7,TRBD1,NA,TGCAGCGTTGTCTTCCCCGACAGGGGACTCTCCTACGAGCAGTACTTC,CSVVFPDRGLSYEQYF
TRBV10-3,TRBJ1-2,NA,NA,TGTGCCATCAGTGATCAGGGGTCTATTTATGGCTACACCTTC,CAISDQGSIYGYTF
TRBV18,TRBJ2-1,NA,NA,TGTGCCAGCTCACCAATCACTGACAATGAGCAGTTCTTC,CASSPITDNEQFF
TRBV15,TRBJ2-7,NA,few,TGTGCCACCACCACTCATACCGGAACCGGGGACGAGCAGTACTTC,CATTTHTGTGDEQYF
TRBV20-1,TRBJ2-1,NA,NA,TGCAGTGCTACGAGGGACTCCTACAATGAGCAGTTCTTC,CSATRDSYNEQFF
TRBV7-8,TRBJ1-5,TRBD1,few,TGTGCCAGCAGCTTGGGTGGGGACAGGCGTAATCAGCCCCAGCATTTT,CASSLGGDRRNQPQHF
TRBV6-2/TRBV6-3,TRBJ1-1,NA,few,TGTGCCAGCAGTTACTCGATTTCAAAAGGCAAGGCGGACACTGAAGCTTTCTTT,CASSYSISKGKADTEAFF
TRBV7-8,TRBJ2-7,TRBD1,NA,TGTGCCAGCAGCTTTTCCAGGGGGCTTGACGAGCAGTACTTC,CASSFSRGLDEQYF
TRBV25-1,TRBJ2-7,NA,NA,TGTGCCAGCAGTGCCTCCGGGGGCCGCTACTACGAGCAGTACTTC,CASSASGGRYYEQYF
TRBV20-1,TRBJ2-1,NA,NA,TGCAGTGCTAGCGCTTGGGGGGCCTGGCAGTTCTTC,CSASAWGAWQFF
TRBV4-3,TRBJ2-2,NA,many,TGTGCCAGCAGTTTTTACACCGGGGAGCTGTTTTTT,CASSFYTGELFF
TRBV5-8,TRBJ1-1,NA,few,TGTGCCCCAAATCGGGTCCGGGCTGAAGCTTTCTTT,CAPNRVRAEAFF
TRBV7-9,TRBJ2-7,NA,many,TGTGCCAGCAGCCCAGGGTCCTCGATTTTCTTC,CASSPGSSIFF
TRBV5-1,TRBJ2-1,TRBD2,NA,TGCGCCAGCAGCGGGCTAGCGGGAGGCTACAATGAGCAGTTCTTC,CASSGLAGGYNEQFF
TRBV6-1,TRBJ1-3,NA,NA,TGTGCCAGCAGTGAAGGTCGCCGTGGGACGAGCACCATATATTTT,CASSEGRRGTSTIYF
TRBV2,TRBJ1-3,TRBD1,NA,TGTGCCAGCAGTCTCAGGGGGCAGAACACCATATATTTT,CASSLRGQNTIYF
TRBV18,TRBJ1-5,NA,few,TGTGCCAGCTCACTTCAACGGGCAGGGGATCAGCCCCAGCATTTT,CASSLQRAGDQPQHF
TRBV20-1,TRBJ2-7,NA,few,TGCAGTGCTGACGGAGACAGCTCCTACGAGCAGTACTTC,CSADGDSSYEQYF
TRBV10-2,TRBJ2-5,NA,NA,TGCGCCAGCGGAGTGACTGGCCAAGAGACCCAGTACTTC,CASGVTGQETQYF
TRBV29-1,TRBJ1-1,TRBD1,many,TGCAGCGTTAAGACAGGGAGTTACACTGAAGCTTTCTTT,CSVKTGSYTEAFF
TRBV4-3,TRBJ2-2,NA,NA,TGCGCCAGCAGCCAAGATTGGGACTTCACCGGGGAGCTGTTTTTT,CASSQDWDFTGELFF
TRBV20-1,TRBJ2-7,TRBD2,few,TGCAGTGCTAGAGACCTAGCGGGGGGCGCCTACGAGCAGTACTTC,CSARDLAGGAYEQYF
TRBV9,TRBJ2-7,NA,NA,TGTGCCAGCAGCCCTTCCCGGTCGGGTGGTTACGAGCAGTACTTC,CASSPSRSGGYEQYF
TRBV6-6,TRBJ2-3,NA,few,TGTGCCAGCAGCCCGGGGGTGAGCACAGATACGCAGTATTTT,CASSPGVSTDTQYF
TRBV20-1,TRBJ2-5,TRBD1,few,TGCAGTGCTAGAGATATCGCAGGGGGCTTCCAAGAGACCCAGTACTTC,CSARDIAGGFQETQYF
TRBV6-5,TRBJ1-5,NA,NA,TGTGCCAGCAGTTACCGACCTCGTCAGCCCCAGCATTTT,CASSYRPRQPQHF
TRBV12-3/TRBV12-4,TRBJ2-2,TRBD1,many,TGTGCCAGCAGTCCCCCGGGACAGGGTACCGGGGAGCTGTTTTTT,CASSPPGQGTGELFF
TRBV6-2/TRBV6-3,TRBJ2-1,NA,few,TGTGCCAGCAGTTACCCTACGGGACATGAGCAGTTCTTC,CASSYPTGHEQFF
TRBV11-3,TRBJ2-3,NA,NA,TGTGCCAGCAGCCCCGGGGACCATACTAGCACAGATACGCAGTATTTT,CASSPGDHTSTDTQYF
TRBV20-1,TRBJ2-7,TRBD2,NA,TGCAGTGCGGGGGGACTAGCTCTCGACGAGCAGTACTTC,CSAGGLALDEQYF